The rows below give T cell receptor beta chains drawn from one sample of a study of blood T cell repertoires in COVID-19. Sequenced by immunoSEQ multiplex PCR; TCRdb stores in-frame clones only, minus some. The sample comprises 150,000 or so clones, 60% to 80% of which are singletons, and 2.5% to 3% rests with the top ten. The sample was PBMCs or T cells enriched from blood (not recorded which). These receptor sequences come from a woman aged 45-59 years who had recovered from COVID-19. The CDR3 runs from the conserved cysteine through the conserved F or W. The D gene is left open where the match is weak. Clone size is given for some rows only: seen once, a few or many times, or a class if the clone is expanded.

d_call j_call clone_size v_call cdr3_aa cdr3_nt
NA TRBJ1-1 NA TRBV27 CASSPRRTANTEAFF TGTGCCAGCAGTCCACGACGGACAGCGAACACTGAAGCTTTCTTT
TRBD1 TRBJ2-7 NA TRBV6-5 CASSYRQGISYEQYF TGTGCCAGCAGTTACAGACAGGGCATCTCCTACGAGCAGTACTTC
TRBD1 TRBJ1-1 NA TRBV6-4 CASKEGAQVTEAFF TGTGCCAGCAAGGAGGGGGCGCAGGTTACTGAAGCTTTCTTT
TRBD1 TRBJ1-5 NA TRBV27 CASSLRGQGAIRFNQPQHF TGTGCCAGCAGTTTAAGGGGACAGGGGGCGATAAGATTTAATCAGCCCCAGCATTTT
NA TRBJ1-4 NA TRBV5-1 CASSLDRDTPEKLFF TGCGCCAGCAGCTTGGACCGGGACACACCTGAAAAACTGTTTTTT
NA TRBJ2-1 NA TRBV7-2 CASSSRGLVSEQFF TGTGCCAGCAGCTCCCGAGGGCTAGTCAGTGAGCAGTTCTTC
NA TRBJ1-2 many TRBV3-1/TRBV3-2 CASSTSPGEGYTF TGTGCCAGCAGCACTTCCCCAGGGGAAGGCTACACCTTC
TRBD2 TRBJ2-1 NA TRBV7-9 CASSLEGGSSYNEQFF TGTGCCAGCAGCTTAGAGGGCGGGAGCTCCTACAATGAGCAGTTCTTC
NA TRBJ2-5 NA TRBV5-6 CASSLGGRGTQYF TGTGCCAGCAGCTTGGGTGGGAGAGGGACCCAGTACTTC
TRBD2 TRBJ2-1 NA TRBV5-1 CASSLRPSGELEQFF TGCGCCAGCAGCTTGCGCCCCAGCGGGGAACTTGAGCAGTTCTTC
NA TRBJ2-7 NA TRBV27 CASSLSSDSYEQYF TGTGCCAGCAGTTTATCGTCTGACAGCTACGAGCAGTACTTC
NA TRBJ1-1 NA TRBV14 CASSQVRGAEAFF TGTGCCAGCAGCCAAGTAAGGGGTGCAGAAGCTTTCTTT
TRBD2 TRBJ2-7 NA TRBV19 CASSISSGTTYEQYF TGTGCCAGTAGTATATCTAGCGGAACGACCTACGAGCAGTACTTC
NA TRBJ2-1 NA TRBV29-1 CSVERSPNEQFF TGCAGCGTTGAACGGAGCCCCAATGAGCAGTTCTTC